These 20 T cell receptor beta chains were sequenced from one sample in a study of human T cells and chemical hapten exposure. Described time point: patch test 3, about 24 weeks after DPC sensitization. Treatment noted: therapeutic diphenylcyclopropenone sensitization with weekly scalp DPC. One entry per CDR3 protein results from TCRdb running MiXCR on the RACE reads. The table has some 110,000 distinct CDR3 sequences, about 10% seen once. Sequences were derived from whole blood, sampled in connection with sensitization to the hapten diphenylcyclopropenone (DPC). These receptor sequences come from a woman in her forties or fifties with alopecia areata. Some clones in this sample may be carry-over from other donors' samples.

J is TRBJ1-1 and V is TRBV6-5, with TRBD1 identical over 7 bases. There are 14 residues in the CDR3. Trimming at V came to 7 bases and at J to 3 bases, leaving 8 bases not matched to a gene. Per germline, CDR1 MNHEY and CDR2 SVGAGI. CDR3 protein: CASKRQGSDTEAFF. For the CDR3, the DNA is TGTGCCAGCAAACGACAGGGATCGGACACTGAAGCTTTCTTT.

There are a few counts of this clonotype. This sequence joins TRBV15 and TRBJ2-1; D is perhaps TRBD1 (6 bases). The CDR3 runs 14 residues. V lost 2 bases and J lost 10, with 15 bases in between. Germline V gives CDR1 LNHNV, CDR2 YYDKDF (reference sequence). The CDR3 DNA reads TGTGCCACCAGCAGATCACAGGGTACAATGGAGCAGTTCTTC. This encodes CATSRSQGTMEQFF.

This clonotype was counted a few times. The chain links TRBV10-3 to TRBJ2-3; perhaps D is TRBD1 or TRBD2 (5 bases each). V gave up 3 bases and J gave up 4 bases, with 8 bases separating them. The V gene's germline CDR1 is ENHRY and CDR2 SYGVKD. The CDR3 covers 13 residues. The CDR3, as DNA: TGTGCCATCAGTGACGGGGCCCCAGATACGCAGTATTTT. Protein product: CAISDGAPDTQYF.

This clonotype was counted many times. This chain joins TRBV6-2 or TRBV6-3 and TRBJ2-1; D may correspond to TRBD1 or TRBD2 (5 bases each). CDR3 size: 14 residues. The V end lost 2 bases, the J end lost 8 bases, and 13 bases lay between the germline ends. Germline loops: CDR1 MNHEY, CDR2 SVGEGT. CDR3: CASSYEGYSDEQFF. DNA for the CDR3: TGTGCCAGCAGTTACGAGGGGTATTCTGATGAGCAGTTCTTC.

The chain recombines TRBV5-1 with TRBJ1-2; 11 nucleotides match TRBD1. This CDR3 spans 14 amino acids. The germline gives CDR1 SGHRS, CDR2 YFSETQ. J was trimmed by 5 bases and V by 5 bases; bases with no gene match: 5. The CDR3 is CASSPGQGGYGYTF. For the CDR3, the DNA is TGCGCCAGCAGTCCGGGACAGGGGGGTTATGGCTACACCTTC.

The chain recombines TRBV4-3 with TRBJ1-1, with D unclear. CDR3 length equals 14 residues. Looked up from germline, CDR1 is LGHNA and CDR2 is YSLEER. Trimming took 0 bases from V and 7 from J, leaving 12 bases between them. CDR3 region: CASSQDGTAIEAFF. In DNA form, the CDR3 reads TGCGCCAGCAGCCAAGATGGCACAGCCATTGAAGCTTTCTTT.

This clonotype was seen a handful of times. The V gene is TRBV6-5, the J gene TRBJ2-7, with a weak D call TRBD2 (6 bases). From germline, CDR1 is MNHEY and CDR2 SVGAGI. The V end was cut by 1 base, the J end by 4 bases, with 8 bases between. This CDR3 is built from 13 residues. The CDR3 region has the DNA TGTGCCAGCAGTTACTTGGGGACTTACGAGCAGTACTTC. Protein sequence: CASSYLGTYEQYF.

Worth noting for this clonotype: At one of its ends the junction is not consistent with the germline gene, which may arise from a read error. This rearrangement joins TRBV7-2 to TRBJ1-5, with TRBD1 matching 7 bases. The CDR3 is 15 residues long. Germline V CDR1 and CDR2: SGHTA, FQGNSA. This CDR3 is CASSIGQAVNQRQHF. Here the CDR3 DNA reads TGTGCCAGCAGCATCGGACAGGCCGTCAATCAGCGCCAGCATTTT. Combining the CDR3 with reference TRBV7-2 and TRBJ1-5 gives the whole variable domain GAGVSQSPSNKVTEKGKDVELRCDPISGHTALYWYRQSLGQGLEFLIYFQGNSAPDKSGLPSDRFSAERTGGSVSTLTIQRTQQEDSAVYLCASSIGQAVNQRQHFGDGTRLSIL.

The chain uses TRBV6-1 and TRBJ2-7; unclear D gene. The CDR3 has 13 residues. The germline CDR1 and CDR2 sequences are MNHNS and SASEGT. Deletions cut 1 base from V and 2 bases from J, with 6 bases between. CDR3 sequence: CASSEGVTYEQYF. The CDR3 DNA reads TGTGCCAGCAGTGAAGGGGTGACCTACGAGCAGTACTTC.

The chain is built from TRBV2 and TRBJ1-1; D remains unclear. Deletions cut 6 bases from V and 3 bases from J, with 14 bases between. This CDR3 has 14 residues. Germline V gene sequence: CDR1 SNHLY, CDR2 FYNNEI. The CDR3 nucleotides are TGTGCCAGCAGCGAAAACCCGGCCCACACTGAAGCTTTCTTT. It translates to CASSENPAHTEAFF.

J is TRBJ1-1 and V is TRBV20-1; D unclear. Germline-derived CDR1 and CDR2 are DFQATT and SNEGSKA (reference sequence). This CDR3 contains 15 residues. V dropped 6 bases and J dropped 1 base, with 18 bases sitting between them. CDR3 DNA: TGCAGTGCCCCAAGGTTAGTGTCAGGGAACACTGAAGCTTTCTTT. Translated: CSAPRLVSGNTEAFF.

CDR3: CSATLAGRSNTQYF. The CDR3, as DNA: TGCAGTGCCACTCTAGCGGGTCGCAGTAATACGCAGTATTTT. V gene TRBV20-1 combines with J gene TRBJ2-3; TRBD2 aligns across 8 bases. This CDR3 is 14 amino acids long. V was pared by 6 bases and J by 7 bases, with 12 bases of the junction left unmatched. The V gene's germline CDR1 is DFQATT and CDR2 SNEGSKA (reference sequence).

The chain has TRBV6-2 or TRBV6-3 and TRBJ2-1, with D hard to call. V was cut by 5 bases and J by 9 bases, with 17 bases left in between. The germline V gene has CDR1 MNHEY and CDR2 SVGEGT. This CDR3 spans 14 amino acids. CDR3: CASSRREAVPEQFF. The CDR3, as DNA: TGTGCCAGCAGTCGCCGTGAGGCGGTACCTGAGCAGTTCTTC.

The table lists this clonotype with many counts. V gene TRBV12-3 or TRBV12-4 combines with J gene TRBJ2-3; D possibly matches TRBD1 or TRBD2 (5 bases each). This CDR3 comprises 13 residues. The V and J ends lost 2 bases and 4 bases respectively, with 7 bases between them. This chain's CDR3 is CASSLLGADTQYF. Written as DNA, the CDR3 is TGTGCCAGCAGTTTACTGGGGGCAGATACGCAGTATTTT.

This clonotype was recorded a few times. This chain uses TRBV29-1 with TRBJ1-1; TRBD1 agrees at 7 bases. The CDR3 is made up of 14 amino acids. J lost 7 bases, V lost 6 bases, and 14 bases had no gene match. In germline, CDR1 is SQVTM, CDR2 ANQGSEA. The CDR3 sequence is CSVEPTGKIGEAFF. The CDR3 DNA is TGCAGCGTAGAGCCGACAGGGAAGATTGGTGAAGCTTTCTTT.

This clonotype was observed a handful of times. This chain links TRBV14 with TRBJ2-4, with TRBD1 as a possible D gene (6 bases). The CDR3 is made up of 20 amino acids. The ends were cut back, 0 bases at V and 4 bases at J, with 25 bases in the middle. CDR1 and CDR2 (germline): SGHDN, FVKESK. In DNA form, the CDR3 reads TGTGCCAGCAGCCAAGAGAGGTATCTTTTCGCAACCGGGACAAAAAACATTCAGTACTTC. It is translated as CASSQERYLFATGTKNIQYF. Full variable domain (rest looked up from reference TRBV14 and TRBJ2-4): EAGVTQFPSHSVIEKGQTVTLRCDPISGHDNLYWYRRVMGKEIKFLLHFVKESKQDESGMPNNRFLAERTGGTYSTLKVQPAELEDSGVYFCASSQERYLFATGTKNIQYFGAGTRLSVL.

This clonotype has a count of ten or more. V and J are TRBV12-3 or TRBV12-4 and TRBJ1-5; D unresolved. Trimming took off 1 base at V and 0 bases at J, with 4 bases between the two ends. The CDR3 has 14 residues. Here the CDR3 DNA reads TGTGCCAGCAGTTTAGGCGATAGCAATCAGCCCCAGCATTTT. Its protein is CASSLGDSNQPQHF.

In its sample, this clonotype was seen many times. V and J are TRBV15 and TRBJ2-7; D is undetermined. V was clipped by 1 base and J by 4 bases, with 20 bases between them. The germline gives CDR1 LNHNV, CDR2 YYDKDF (reference sequence). The CDR3 contains 17 residues. The CDR3 nucleotides read TGTGCCACCAGCAGAGTAGTAAGGGCCAGTCCCTCGTACGAGCAGTACTTC. Translation gives CATSRVVRASPSYEQYF.

J is TRBJ1-4 and V is TRBV28, with 8 bases that match TRBD1. V lost 6 bases, J lost 7 bases, and 4 bases stayed unmatched. Germline V gene data show CDR1 as MDHEN and CDR2 as SYDVKM. This CDR3 contains 13 residues. CDR3 loop: CASRDRGLEKLFF. The CDR3 DNA reads TGTGCCAGCAGAGACAGGGGACTTGAAAAACTGTTTTTT. Complete variable domain (other parts from reference TRBV28 and TRBJ1-4): DVKVTQSSRYLVKRTGEKVFLECVQDMDHENMFWYRQDPGLGLRLIYFSYDVKMKEKGDIPEGYSVSREKKERFSLILESASTNQTSMYLCASRDRGLEKLFFGSGTQLSVL.

This clonotype was detected ten times or more. The chain joins TRBV24-1 to TRBJ2-3; weak D call: TRBD1 (6 bases). V lost 5 bases and J lost 1, with 15 bases in between. Per germline, CDR1 KGHDR and CDR2 SFDVKD. The CDR3 is made up of 16 amino acids. The CDR3 region has the DNA TGTGCCACCAGTGGTCCGGGACAAAGCGGCACAGATACGCAGTATTTT. It is translated as CATSGPGQSGTDTQYF.